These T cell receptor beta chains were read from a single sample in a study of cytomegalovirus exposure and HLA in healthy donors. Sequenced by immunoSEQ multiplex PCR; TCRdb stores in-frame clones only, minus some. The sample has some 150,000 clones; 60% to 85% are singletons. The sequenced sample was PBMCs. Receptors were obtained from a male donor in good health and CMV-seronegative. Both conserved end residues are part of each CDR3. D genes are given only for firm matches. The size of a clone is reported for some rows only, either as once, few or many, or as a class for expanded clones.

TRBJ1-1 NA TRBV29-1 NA TGCAGCGTTGTGAGACGCCTAGACGTCACTGAAGCTTTCTTT CSVVRRLDVTEAFF
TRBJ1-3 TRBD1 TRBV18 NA TGTGCCAGCTCACCGTCCCAGGGGGCGACCGGAAACACCATATATTTT CASSPSQGATGNTIYF
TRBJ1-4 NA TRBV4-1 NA TGCGCCAGCAGCCAAGGGGCAGGGATTAATGAAAAACTGTTTTTT CASSQGAGINEKLFF
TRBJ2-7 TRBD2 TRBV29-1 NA TGCAGCGGTGGGGGGGACGAGCAGTACTTC CSGGGDEQYF
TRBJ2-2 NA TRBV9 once TGTGCCAGCAGCGTAATGGGGCAGCCAGAGAACACCGGGGAGCTGTTTTTT CASSVMGQPENTGELFF
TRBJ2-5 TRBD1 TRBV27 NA TGTGCCAGCAGTTCGGACAGGGGTCGGGGAGAGACCCAGTACTTC CASSSDRGRGETQYF
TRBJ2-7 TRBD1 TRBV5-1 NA TGCGCCAGCAGCTGGACAGGGACGGGACGTTTCTCCTACGAGCAGTACTTC CASSWTGTGRFSYEQYF
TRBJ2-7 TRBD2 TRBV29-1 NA TGCAGCGTTGCACTAGCGGGAGTTTACGAGCAGTACTTC CSVALAGVYEQYF
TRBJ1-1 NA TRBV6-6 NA TGTGCCAGCTGTATAGGACCCGGTGCGGGGACTGAAGCTTTCTTT CASCIGPGAGTEAFF
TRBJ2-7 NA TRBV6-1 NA TGTGCCAGCAGTGTCGGCGGAGCCTACGAGCAGTACTTC CASSVGGAYEQYF
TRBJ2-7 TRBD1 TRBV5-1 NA TGCGCCAGCAGCCAATGGGCCGGGACAGACTACGAGCAGTACTTC CASSQWAGTDYEQYF
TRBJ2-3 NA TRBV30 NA TGTGCCTGGAGTGTCCAGGGCATCACAGATACGCAGTATTTT CAWSVQGITDTQYF
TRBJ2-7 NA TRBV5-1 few TGCGCCAGCACCGTCGGGGGTTCCTACGAGCAGTACTTC CASTVGGSYEQYF
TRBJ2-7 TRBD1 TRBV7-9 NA TGTGCCAGCAGCTTAGAACAGGGGGCGAGGTACGAGCAGTACTTC CASSLEQGARYEQYF
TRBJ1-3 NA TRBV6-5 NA TGTGCCAGCAGTTACTCGGGGCGGGATTCTGGAAACACCATATATTTT CASSYSGRDSGNTIYF
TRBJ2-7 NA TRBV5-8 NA TGTGCCAGCAGCTTTTATCTAGTAAGCAGCCCCTACGAGCAGTACTTC CASSFYLVSSPYEQYF
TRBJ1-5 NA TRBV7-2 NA TGTGCCAGCAGCTTAGTGCGGACAGTCAGCAATCAGCCCCAGCATTTT CASSLVRTVSNQPQHF
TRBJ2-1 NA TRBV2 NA TGTGCCAGCAGTGAAAAAGCTTCTAGAGTGCCTAGCCCCTACAATGAGCAGTTCTTC CASSEKASRVPSPYNEQFF
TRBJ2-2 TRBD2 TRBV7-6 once TGTGCCAGCAGCCCCCTCGGCGGGAGGGCCGGCGGGGAGCTGTTTTTT CASSPLGGRAGGELFF
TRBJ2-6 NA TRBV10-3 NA TGTGCCGCCCGGGACTTAGTCTCTGGGGCCAACGTCCTGACTTTC CAARDLVSGANVLTF
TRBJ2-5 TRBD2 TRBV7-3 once TGTGCCAGCAGGGGTGGGGGGGAAGGGACCCAGTACTTC CASRGGGEGTQYF
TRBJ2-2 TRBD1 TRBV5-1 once TGCGCCAGCAGCGCGGACAGGGGTTATAGCACCGGGGAGCTGTTTTTT CASSADRGYSTGELFF
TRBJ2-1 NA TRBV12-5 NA TGTGCTAGTGGCCCGGGTTACCGGAATGAGCAGTTCTTC CASGPGYRNEQFF
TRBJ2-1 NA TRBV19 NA TGTGCCAGTAGCCCGAGATACAATGAGCAGTTCTTC CASSPRYNEQFF
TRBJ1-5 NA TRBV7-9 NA TGTGCCAGCAGCTTAGGCCAGGGACTAGCGGATCAGCCCCAGCATTTT CASSLGQGLADQPQHF
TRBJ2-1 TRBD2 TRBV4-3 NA TGCGCCAGCAGCCAAGATGTACTAGCGGGGGGGCTCCGGCAGTTCTTC CASSQDVLAGGLRQFF
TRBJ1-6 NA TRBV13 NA TGTGCCAGCAGCCTACATGAGGTCTGGAATTCACCCCTCCACTTT CASSLHEVWNSPLHF
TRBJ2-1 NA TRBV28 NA TGTGCCAGCAGTTTAGCGCGGAGTAACGCTCTCTTC CASSLARSNALF
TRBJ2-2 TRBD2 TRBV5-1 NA TGCGCCAGCAGCGCCGCCCTAGCGGTTAACACCGGGGAGCTGTTTTTT CASSAALAVNTGELFF
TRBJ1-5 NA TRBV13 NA TGTGCCAGCAGCCGGGGGGGGAGGAGCAATCAGCCCCAGCATTTT CASSRGGRSNQPQHF
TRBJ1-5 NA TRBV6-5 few TGTGCCAGCACATCCGGGGTGAGACAGCCCCAGCATTTT CASTSGVRQPQHF
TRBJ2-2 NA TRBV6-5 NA TGTGCCAGCAGTTACCGCAGGGACAGGGAGCTGTTTTTT CASSYRRDRELFF
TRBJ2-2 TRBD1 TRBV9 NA TGTGCCAGCAGCGTAGAGCTCAGGGGGCGAAAGGACACCGGGGAGCTGTTTTTT CASSVELRGRKDTGELFF
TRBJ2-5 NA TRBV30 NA TGTGCCTGGAGTGTGCAGGTCGGAAGGGAGACCCAGTACTTC CAWSVQVGRETQYF
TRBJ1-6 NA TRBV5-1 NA TGCGCCAGCAGCCCAACCGGGGTTGCCAATTCACCCCTCCACTTT CASSPTGVANSPLHF
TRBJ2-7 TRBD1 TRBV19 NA TGTGCCAGTAGTATCGGGACAGGGGGCTTCGAGCAGTACTTC CASSIGTGGFEQYF
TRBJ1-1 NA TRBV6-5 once TGTGCCAGCAAAAGCCCCCCTTGGGCGGGCACTGAAGCTTTCTTT CASKSPPWAGTEAFF
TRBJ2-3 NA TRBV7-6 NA TGTGCCAGCAGCTCTCTCCCAGGGGTGACAGATACGCAGTATTTT CASSSLPGVTDTQYF
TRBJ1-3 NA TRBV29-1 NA TGCAGCGTTCAGGTTGGAACCTCTGGAAACACCATATATTTT CSVQVGTSGNTIYF
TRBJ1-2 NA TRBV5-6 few TGTGCCAGCAGCTTGAATTTAAACTATGGCTACACCTTC CASSLNLNYGYTF
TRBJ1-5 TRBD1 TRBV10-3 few TGTGCCATCAGTGATTCCCAACAGGGGGACGTTTTTCGTACTCAGCCCCAGCATTTT CAISDSQQGDVFRTQPQHF
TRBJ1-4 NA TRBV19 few TGTGCCAGTAGCCCTACGACAGGAGAGAATGAAAAACTGTTTTTT CASSPTTGENEKLFF
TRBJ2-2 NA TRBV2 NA TGTGCCAGCAGTGGATATAGCCTCAGATCCGGGGAGCTGTTTTTT CASSGYSLRSGELFF
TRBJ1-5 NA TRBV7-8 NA TGTGCCAGCAGCTTATATCGAGGATATAGCAATCAGCCCCAGCATTTT CASSLYRGYSNQPQHF
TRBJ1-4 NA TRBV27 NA TGTGCCAGCAGTTTATCATCTGCGGTTAATGAAAAACTGTTTTTT CASSLSSAVNEKLFF
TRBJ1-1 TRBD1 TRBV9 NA TGTGCCAGCAGGGGACAGATGAACACTGAAGCTTTCTTT CASRGQMNTEAFF
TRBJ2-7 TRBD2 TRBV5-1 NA TGCGCCAGCAGCTCGGGACTAGCGGGTTACGAGCAGTACTTC CASSSGLAGYEQYF
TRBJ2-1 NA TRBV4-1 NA TGCGCCAGCACCCTCCCAGGAGGGGACAATGAGCAGTTCTTC CASTLPGGDNEQFF
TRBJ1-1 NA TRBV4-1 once TGCGCCAGCAGCCAAGATTCCGGGGAGGGATGGGGGAACACTGAAGCTTTCTTT CASSQDSGEGWGNTEAFF
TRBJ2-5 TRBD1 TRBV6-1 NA TGTGCCAGCAGTCCGGGACAGGTCGAGACCCAGTACTTC CASSPGQVETQYF